This T cell receptor (beta chain) was captured by sequencing in a study of molecular identifiers for immune sequencing clone quantification. There are a few counts of this clonotype. This CDR3 region has 15 residues. Per the germline V gene, CDR1 is LNHDA and CDR2 is SQIVND (reference sequence). Trimming pared 3 bases from V and 0 bases from J, leaving 8 bases between. Using its own MiXCR run on the PCR reads, TCRdb lists one record per CDR3 protein. The table has 490,000 or so distinct CDR3 sequences, about 26% seen once. The chain uses TRBV19 and TRBJ2-2; D remains unclear. The clonotype originates from a human donor in good health. Some libraries in this study had Jurkat cell RNA spiked in. Sequences were obtained from naive CD8+ T cells from blood, with Jurkat cell RNA spiked in. Subset indicated: FACS-sorted CD8+CD4-CCR7+CD45RA+ naive T cells. CDR3 in amino acids: CASSIGITNTGELFF. The CDR3 DNA sequence: TGTGCCAGTAGTATTGGGATTACGAACACCGGGGAGCTGTTTTTT. Together with reference TRBV19 and TRBJ2-2, the CDR3 gives the full variable domain: DGGITQSPKYLFRKEGQNVTLSCEQNLNHDAMYWYRQDPGQGLRLIYYSQIVNDFQKGDIAEGYSVSREKKESFPLTVTSAQKNPTAFYLCASSIGITNTGELFFGEGSRLTVL.